The next 14 T cell receptor beta chains were all read from a single sample in a study of blood T cell repertoires in COVID-19. Measured with immunoSEQ multiplex PCR; TCRdb has only the in-frame clones, and not every one. The sample has about 130,000 clones; about 85% are singletons. Sequences were obtained from peripheral blood. The origin of the receptors is a man between 65 and 85 years old with acute or convalescent COVID-19.

This chain links TRBV11-2 with TRBJ2-2; 13 positions agree with TRBD2. The CDR3 has 18 amino acids. V was pared by 1 base and J by 3 bases, with 5 bases of the junction left unmatched. CDR1 and CDR2 from the germline V gene are SGHAT and FQNNGV. The CDR3: CASSLGLAGGIHTGELFF. The CDR3 DNA follows: TGTGCCAGCAGCTTAGGACTAGCGGGGGGTATCCACACCGGGGAGCTGTTTTTT.

The CDR3 DNA sequence: TGTGCCACCAGTGAGGGGACAGGGGGCGATCAGCCCCAGCATTTT. This sequence encodes CATSEGTGGDQPQHF. The rearrangement links TRBV24-1 to TRBJ1-5; 12 bases fit TRBD1. Germline V gives CDR1 KGHDR, CDR2 SFDVKD. J lost 5 bases, V lost 4 bases, and 2 bases had no gene match. The CDR3 is 15 residues long.

The rearrangement joins TRBV29-1 to TRBJ2-5; 7 bases are shared with TRBD2. This CDR3 has 15 amino acids. Germline trimming cut 1 base from V and 2 bases from J; bases unmatched to any gene: 7. The germline CDR1 and CDR2 sequences are SQVTM and ANQGSEA. CDR3 bases: TGCAGCGTTGAAGTATTGGCTAGCGGACAAGAGACCCAGTACTTC. As protein: CSVEVLASGQETQYF.

The J gene is TRBJ1-2, the V gene TRBV2, with 8 bases matching TRBD1. Germline trimming cut 7 bases from V and 7 bases from J; bases unmatched to any gene: 8. The length of the CDR3 is 13 residues. Per the germline V gene, CDR1 is SNHLY and CDR2 is FYNNEI. This CDR3 reads CASNPTGDGGYTF. CDR3 DNA: TGTGCCAGCAACCCGACAGGGGACGGTGGCTACACCTTC.

The rearrangement links TRBV5-4 to TRBJ2-5, with TRBD2 as a possible D gene (5 bases). V gave up 7 bases and J gave up 7 bases, with 23 bases separating them. CDR1 and CDR2 (germline): SGHNT, YYREEE (reference sequence). CDR3 length: 15 residues. CDR3 region: CASETSSSGRGTQYF. The CDR3 nucleotides read TGTGCCAGCGAGACGTCAAGCTCCGGTCGGGGGACCCAGTACTTC.

The rearrangement joins TRBV5-6 to TRBJ1-5; D perhaps matches TRBD1 (5 bases). CDR3 length equals 16 residues. V was cut by 4 bases and J by 2 bases, with 16 bases left in between. Germline V CDR1 and CDR2: SGHDT, YYEEEE. The CDR3 loop is CASSQNGDWGNQPQHF. The CDR3 DNA sequence: TGTGCCAGCAGCCAGAATGGGGACTGGGGCAATCAGCCCCAGCATTTT.

This clone was seen only a few times. The chain has TRBV5-1 and TRBJ1-1; 7 bases map to TRBD1. Trimming at V came to 0 bases and at J to 2 bases, leaving 4 bases not matched to a gene. Per the germline V gene, CDR1 is SGHRS and CDR2 is YFSETQ. The CDR3 is made up of 15 amino acids. CDR3 loop: CASSLATGSNTEAFF. The CDR3 bases are TGCGCCAGCAGCTTGGCGACAGGGTCTAACACTGAAGCTTTCTTT.

This clone has a single count. The chain uses TRBV18 and TRBJ2-3, with TRBD1 as a possible D gene (6 bases). V lost 5 bases to trimming and J lost 3 bases, with 9 bases between them. Germline assignment: CDR1 KGHSH and CDR2 LQKENI. The CDR3 is 13 residues long. The CDR3 region is CASSVTGTDTQYF. As DNA, the CDR3 is TGTGCCAGCTCAGTAACAGGGACAGATACGCAGTATTTT.

This clone has just a few counts. The chain carries TRBV6-1 and TRBJ1-3, with D perhaps TRBD1 (5 bases). This CDR3 has 17 amino acids. The V and J ends lost 1 base and 0 bases respectively, with 13 bases between them. The V gene's germline CDR1 is MNHNS and CDR2 SASEGT. The CDR3 DNA follows: TGTGCCAGCAGTGAAGATATCAGGACACTCTCTGGAAACACCATATATTTT. Its protein product is CASSEDIRTLSGNTIYF.

This clone has a handful of counts. J is TRBJ2-1 and V is TRBV5-8; 13 bases match TRBD2. This CDR3 contains 18 residues. Unmatched junction bases numbered 10, after V lost 0 bases and J lost 7 bases. Germline CDR1 is SGHTS and CDR2 is YDEGEE. CDR3 nucleotides: TGTGCCAGCAGCTTGGTGACTAGCGGGGGGTCTTTGTGGAATGAGCAGTTCTTC. As protein: CASSLVTSGGSLWNEQFF.

This chain connects TRBV7-2 to TRBJ2-1; 11 nucleotides agree with TRBD2. The V and J ends lost 1 base and 6 bases, in that order; junction bases with no gene match: 8. Germline V gene data show CDR1 as SGHTA and CDR2 as FQGNSA. The CDR3 runs to 17 residues. CDR3 DNA: TGTGCCAGCAGCTTAGGGCCCTTAGCGGGGGGGTTCAATGAGCAGTTCTTC. Amino acids: CASSLGPLAGGFNEQFF. The full variable domain, rest sourced from reference TRBV7-2 and TRBJ2-1, is GAGVSQSPSNKVTEKGKDVELRCDPISGHTALYWYRQSLGQGLEFLIYFQGNSAPDKSGLPSDRFSAERTGGSVSTLTIQRTQQEDSAVYLCASSLGPLAGGFNEQFFGPGTRLTVL.

Here the CDR3 reads CASSHDGRNTGELFF. DNA of the CDR3: TGTGCCAGCAGCCACGATGGTAGAAACACCGGGGAGCTGTTTTTT. The V and J genes are TRBV3-1 (or the pseudogene TRBV3-2) and TRBJ2-2; D is undetermined. The CDR3 sequence is 15 residues long. Germline loops: CDR1 LGHDT, CDR2 YNNKEL (reference sequence). Trimming shortened V by 3 bases and J by 2 bases, and 10 bases separated the two germline ends.

V gene TRBV18 combines with J gene TRBJ1-4; no firm D call. Germline CDR1 is KGHSH and CDR2 is LQKENI. The CDR3 is 15 amino acids. V gave up 2 bases and J gave up 0 bases, with 7 bases separating them. The CDR3 DNA reads as TGTGCCAGCTCACCAATCCAGTCAACTAATGAAAAACTGTTTTTT. Translating it yields CASSPIQSTNEKLFF.

This chain links TRBV11-2 with TRBJ1-6, with D unresolved. The germline V gene encodes CDR1 SGHAT and CDR2 FQNNGV. The CDR3 consists of 15 residues. Trimming pared 1 base from V and 6 bases from J, leaving 10 bases between. CDR3 sequence reads: CASSLGVQVNSPLHF. In nucleotides, the CDR3 is TGTGCCAGCAGCTTAGGGGTGCAGGTTAATTCACCCCTCCACTTT.